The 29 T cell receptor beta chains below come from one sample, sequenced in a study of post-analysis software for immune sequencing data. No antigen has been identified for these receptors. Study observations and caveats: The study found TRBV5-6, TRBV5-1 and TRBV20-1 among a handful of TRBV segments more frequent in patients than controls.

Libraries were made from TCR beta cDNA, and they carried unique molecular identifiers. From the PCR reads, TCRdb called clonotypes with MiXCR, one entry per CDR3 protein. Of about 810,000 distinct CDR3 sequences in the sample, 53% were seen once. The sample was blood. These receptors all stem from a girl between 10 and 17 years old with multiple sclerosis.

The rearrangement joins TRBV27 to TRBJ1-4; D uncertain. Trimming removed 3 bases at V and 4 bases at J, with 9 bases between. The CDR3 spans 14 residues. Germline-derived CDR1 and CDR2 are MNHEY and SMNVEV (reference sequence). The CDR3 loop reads CASSFLGINEKLFF. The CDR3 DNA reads TGTGCCAGCAGTTTTCTGGGTATTAATGAAAAACTGTTTTTT.

The CDR3 protein is CSARGHRGRETQYF. The CDR3 region has the DNA TGCAGTGCTAGAGGCCACAGGGGGCGGGAGACCCAGTACTTC. The V call is TRBV20-1, the J call TRBJ2-5; 9 bases map to TRBD1. V shed 1 base and J 5 bases; nucleotides not matched to a gene: 5. The CDR3 is 14 amino acids. Germline V CDR1 and CDR2: DFQATT, SNEGSKA (reference sequence).

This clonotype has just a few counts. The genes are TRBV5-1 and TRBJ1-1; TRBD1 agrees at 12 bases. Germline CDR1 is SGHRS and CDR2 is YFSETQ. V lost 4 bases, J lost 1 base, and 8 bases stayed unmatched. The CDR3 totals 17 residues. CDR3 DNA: TGCGCCAGCAGCACTGCTGGGACAGGGGGCTCGAACACTGAAGCTTTCTTT. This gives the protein CASSTAGTGGSNTEAFF.

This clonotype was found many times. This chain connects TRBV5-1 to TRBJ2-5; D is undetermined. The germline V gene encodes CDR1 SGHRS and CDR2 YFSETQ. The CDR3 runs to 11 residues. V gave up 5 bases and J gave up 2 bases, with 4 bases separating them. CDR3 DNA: TGCGCCAGCAGAATGCAAGAGACCCAGTACTTC. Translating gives CASRMQETQYF.

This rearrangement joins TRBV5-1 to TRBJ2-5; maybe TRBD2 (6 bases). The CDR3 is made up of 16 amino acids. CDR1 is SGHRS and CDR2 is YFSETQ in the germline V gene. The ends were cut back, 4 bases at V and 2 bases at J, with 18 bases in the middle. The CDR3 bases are TGCGCCAGCAGCCTGGGACTGAGGGGTCAGCAAGAGACCCAGTACTTC. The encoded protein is CASSLGLRGQQETQYF.

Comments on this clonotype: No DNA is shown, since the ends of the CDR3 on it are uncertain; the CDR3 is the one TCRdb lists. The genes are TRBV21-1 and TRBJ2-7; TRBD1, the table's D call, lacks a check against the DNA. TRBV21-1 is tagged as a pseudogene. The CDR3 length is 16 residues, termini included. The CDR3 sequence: CASSKDVGQGAYEQYF.

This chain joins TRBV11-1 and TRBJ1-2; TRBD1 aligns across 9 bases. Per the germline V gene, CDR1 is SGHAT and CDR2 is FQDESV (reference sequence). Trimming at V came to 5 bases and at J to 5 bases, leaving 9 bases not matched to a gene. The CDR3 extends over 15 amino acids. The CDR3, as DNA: TGTGCCAGCAGCGATCCGGGACAGGGAGATTATGGCTACACCTTC. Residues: CASSDPGQGDYGYTF.

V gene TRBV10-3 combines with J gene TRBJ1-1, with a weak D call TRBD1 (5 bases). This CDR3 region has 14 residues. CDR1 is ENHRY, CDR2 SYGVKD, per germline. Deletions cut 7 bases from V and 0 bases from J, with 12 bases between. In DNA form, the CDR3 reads TGTGCCATCAAAGAACAGGAGTTGAACACTGAAGCTTTCTTT. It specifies CAIKEQELNTEAFF.

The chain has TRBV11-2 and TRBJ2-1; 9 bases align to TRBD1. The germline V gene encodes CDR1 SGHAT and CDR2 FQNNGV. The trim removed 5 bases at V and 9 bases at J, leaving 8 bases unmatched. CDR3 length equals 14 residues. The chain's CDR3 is CASSVGTGFGEQFF. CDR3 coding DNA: TGTGCCAGCAGCGTCGGGACAGGGTTCGGTGAGCAGTTCTTC.

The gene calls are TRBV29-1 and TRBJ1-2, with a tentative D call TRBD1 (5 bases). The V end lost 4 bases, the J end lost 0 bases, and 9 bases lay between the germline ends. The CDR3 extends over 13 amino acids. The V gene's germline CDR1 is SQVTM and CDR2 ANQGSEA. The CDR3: CSVVGPANYGYTF. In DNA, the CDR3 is TGCAGCGTTGTGGGACCAGCTAACTATGGCTACACCTTC.

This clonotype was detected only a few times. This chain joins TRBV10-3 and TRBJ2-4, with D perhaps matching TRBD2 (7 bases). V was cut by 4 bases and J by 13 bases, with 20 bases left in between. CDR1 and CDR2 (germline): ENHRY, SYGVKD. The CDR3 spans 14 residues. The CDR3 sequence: CAISAAGDTGEQYF. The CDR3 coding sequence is TGTGCCATCAGTGCGGCGGGGGACACGGGGGAGCAGTACTTC.

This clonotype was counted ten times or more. The CDR3 protein is CASSLIGTSGAYPDEQFF. CDR3 in DNA: TGCGCCAGCAGCTTGATCGGGACTAGCGGGGCCTACCCTGATGAGCAGTTCTTC. The chain uses TRBV5-1 and TRBJ2-1, with 13 bases identical to TRBD2. This CDR3 is 18 amino acids long. V dropped 1 base and J dropped 8; count of bases not matched to a gene: 12. Germline V gene data show CDR1 as SGHRS and CDR2 as YFSETQ.

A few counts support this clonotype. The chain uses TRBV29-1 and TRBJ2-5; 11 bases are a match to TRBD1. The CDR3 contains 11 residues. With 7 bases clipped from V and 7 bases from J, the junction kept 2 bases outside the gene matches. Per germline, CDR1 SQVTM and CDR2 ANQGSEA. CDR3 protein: CSAGQGATQYF. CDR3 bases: TGCAGCGCAGGACAGGGGGCGACCCAGTACTTC.

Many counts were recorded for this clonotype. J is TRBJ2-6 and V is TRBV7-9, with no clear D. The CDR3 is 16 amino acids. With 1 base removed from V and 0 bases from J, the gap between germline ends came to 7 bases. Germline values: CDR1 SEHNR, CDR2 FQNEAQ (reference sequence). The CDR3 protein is CASSLGAGSGANVLTF. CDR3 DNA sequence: TGTGCCAGCAGCTTAGGGGCAGGCTCTGGGGCCAACGTCCTGACTTTC.

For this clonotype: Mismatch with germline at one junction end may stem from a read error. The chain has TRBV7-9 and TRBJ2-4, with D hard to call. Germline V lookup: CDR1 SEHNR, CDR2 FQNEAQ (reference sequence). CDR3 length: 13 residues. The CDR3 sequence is CAGSPGPLDIQYF. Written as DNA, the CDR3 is TGTGCCGGCAGCCCGGGCCCTTTGGACATTCAGTACTTC. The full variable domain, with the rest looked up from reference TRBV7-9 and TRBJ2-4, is DTGVSQNPRHKITKRGQNVTFRCDPISEHNRLYWYRQTLGQGPEFLTYFQNEAQLEKSRLLSDRFSAERPKGSFSTLEIQRTEQGDSAMYLCAGSPGPLDIQYFGAGTRLSVL.

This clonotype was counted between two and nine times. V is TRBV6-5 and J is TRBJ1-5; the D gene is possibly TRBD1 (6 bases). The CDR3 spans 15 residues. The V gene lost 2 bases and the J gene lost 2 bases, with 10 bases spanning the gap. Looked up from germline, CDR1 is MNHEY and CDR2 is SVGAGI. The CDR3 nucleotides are TGTGCCAGCAGTTACGGGGGCGCGGGCAATCAGCCCCAGCATTTT. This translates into CASSYGGAGNQPQHF.

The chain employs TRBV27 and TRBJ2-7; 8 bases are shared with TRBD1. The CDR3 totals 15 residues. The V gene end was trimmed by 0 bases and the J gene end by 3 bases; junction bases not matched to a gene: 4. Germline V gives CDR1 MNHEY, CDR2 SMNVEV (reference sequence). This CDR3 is CASSLSTGANYEQYF. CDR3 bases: TGTGCCAGCAGTTTATCGACAGGGGCGAACTACGAGCAGTACTTC.

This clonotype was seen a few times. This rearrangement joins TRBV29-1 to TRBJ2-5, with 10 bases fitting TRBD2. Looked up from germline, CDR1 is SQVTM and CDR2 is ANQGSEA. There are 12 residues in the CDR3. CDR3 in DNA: TGCGTCGGGCTAGCGGGGGTAGAGACCCAGTACTTC. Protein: CVGLAGVETQYF.

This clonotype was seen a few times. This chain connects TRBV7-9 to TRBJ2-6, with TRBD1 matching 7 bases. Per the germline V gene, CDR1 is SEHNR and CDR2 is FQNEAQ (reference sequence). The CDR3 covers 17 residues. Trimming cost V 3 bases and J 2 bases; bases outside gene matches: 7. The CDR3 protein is CASSFPQGVTGANVLTF. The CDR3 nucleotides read TGTGCCAGCAGCTTCCCCCAGGGGGTGACTGGGGCCAACGTCCTGACTTTC. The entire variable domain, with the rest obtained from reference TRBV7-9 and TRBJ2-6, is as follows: DTGVSQNPRHKITKRGQNVTFRCDPISEHNRLYWYRQTLGQGPEFLTYFQNEAQLEKSRLLSDRFSAERPKGSFSTLEIQRTEQGDSAMYLCASSFPQGVTGANVLTFGAGSRLTVL.

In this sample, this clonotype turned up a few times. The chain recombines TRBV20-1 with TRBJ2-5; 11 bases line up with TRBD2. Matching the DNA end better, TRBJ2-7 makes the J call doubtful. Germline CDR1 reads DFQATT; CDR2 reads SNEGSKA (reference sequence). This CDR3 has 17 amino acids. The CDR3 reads CSARDVGRLAGTYEQYF. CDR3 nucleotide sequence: TGCAGTGCTAGAGATGTGGGACGACTAGCGGGAACCTACGAGCAGTACTTC.

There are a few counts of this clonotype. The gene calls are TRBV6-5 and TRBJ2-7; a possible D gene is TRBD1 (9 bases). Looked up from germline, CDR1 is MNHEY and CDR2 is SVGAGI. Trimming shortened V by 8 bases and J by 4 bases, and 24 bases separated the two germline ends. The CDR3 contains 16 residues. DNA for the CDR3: TGTGCCAGCCGCACAGGGGGCAGCGGGAGCAGATACGAGCAGTACTTC. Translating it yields CASRTGGSGSRYEQYF.

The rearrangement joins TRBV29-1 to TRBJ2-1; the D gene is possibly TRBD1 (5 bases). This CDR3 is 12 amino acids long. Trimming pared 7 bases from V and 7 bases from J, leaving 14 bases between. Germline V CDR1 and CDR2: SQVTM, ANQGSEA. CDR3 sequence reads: CSASGNGNEQFF. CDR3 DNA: TGCAGCGCATCAGGGAATGGGAATGAGCAGTTCTTC.

CDR3 sequence (DNA): TGTGCCATCAGTCCTAGCGGGGGCGACGCAGATACGCAGTATTTT. This codes for CAISPSGGDADTQYF. The chain is built from TRBV10-3 and TRBJ2-3; 10 bases match TRBD2. Germline values: CDR1 ENHRY, CDR2 SYGVKD. The CDR3 loop spans 15 amino acids. J was trimmed by 4 bases and V by 5 bases; bases with no gene match: 6.

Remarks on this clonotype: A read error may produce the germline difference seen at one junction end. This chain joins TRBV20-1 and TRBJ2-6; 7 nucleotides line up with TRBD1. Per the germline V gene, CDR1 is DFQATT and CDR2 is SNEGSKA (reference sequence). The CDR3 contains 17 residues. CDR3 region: CSARTGTAHSGANVRTF. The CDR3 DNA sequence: TGCAGTGCTAGGACTGGGACAGCCCACTCTGGGGCCAACGTCCGGACTTTC.

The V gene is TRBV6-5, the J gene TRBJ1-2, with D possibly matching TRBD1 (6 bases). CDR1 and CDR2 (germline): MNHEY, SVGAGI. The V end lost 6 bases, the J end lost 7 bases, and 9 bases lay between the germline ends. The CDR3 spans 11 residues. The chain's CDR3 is CASSRGGGYTF. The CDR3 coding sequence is TGTGCCAGCAGCAGGGGTGGTGGCTACACCTTC.

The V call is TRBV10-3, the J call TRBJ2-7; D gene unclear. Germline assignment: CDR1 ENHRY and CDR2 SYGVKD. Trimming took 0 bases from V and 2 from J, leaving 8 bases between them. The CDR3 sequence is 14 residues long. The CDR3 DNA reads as TGTGCCATCAGTGAGTCCATCAGAACCTACGAGCAGTACTTC. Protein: CAISESIRTYEQYF.

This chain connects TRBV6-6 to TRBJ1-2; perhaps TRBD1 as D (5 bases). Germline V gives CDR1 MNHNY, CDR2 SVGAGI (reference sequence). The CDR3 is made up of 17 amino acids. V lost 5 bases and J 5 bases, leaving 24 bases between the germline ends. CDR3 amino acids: CASSPPPGVRAGYGYTF. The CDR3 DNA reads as TGTGCCAGCAGTCCCCCCCCAGGAGTCAGGGCCGGTTATGGCTACACCTTC.

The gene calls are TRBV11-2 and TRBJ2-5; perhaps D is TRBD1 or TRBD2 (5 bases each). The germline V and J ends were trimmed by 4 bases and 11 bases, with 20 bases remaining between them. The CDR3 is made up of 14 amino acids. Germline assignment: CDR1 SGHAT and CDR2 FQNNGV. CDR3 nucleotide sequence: TGTGCCAGCAGCTCGCTACGGGGCCACAATGAGCAGTACTTC. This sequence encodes CASSSLRGHNEQYF.

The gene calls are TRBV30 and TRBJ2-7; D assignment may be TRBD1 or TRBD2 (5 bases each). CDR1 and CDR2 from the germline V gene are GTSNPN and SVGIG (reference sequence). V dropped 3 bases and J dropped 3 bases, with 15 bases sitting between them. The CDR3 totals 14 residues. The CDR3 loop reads CAWSEGRILYEQYF. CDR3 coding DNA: TGTGCCTGGAGCGAGGGACGGATTCTCTACGAGCAGTACTTC.